The following is a T cell receptor beta chain sequence with its context. Its cognate antigen is unknown. This record comes from a study of CD8+ T cells in alopecia areata. Study-wide findings and caveats: Patients shared TCRs less clearly than mice did, possibly for HLA-related reasons.

From PBMCs, CD4+ and CD8+ T cells were sorted. Trimming left V 3 bases short and J 5 bases short, with 10 bases between. CDR1 and CDR2 (germline): MGHDK, SYGVNS. The CDR3 loop spans 13 amino acids. Extraction of RNA preceded its reverse transcription into cDNA, which served as the sequencing template. TCRdb's table, derived via immunoSEQ multiplex PCR, lists solely in-frame clones and lacks some. The sample lists over 110,000 clones; approximately 50% were seen once. The chain is built from TRBV25-1 and TRBJ1-2, with D perhaps matching TRBD1 (6 bases). The sequence was collected from a human donor with alopecia areata. The source was CD4+ T cells sorted from blood, collected at week 0. The CDR3 DNA follows: TGTGCCAGCAGTGACAGGGGTGGGTATGGCTACACCTTC. Translating gives CASSDRGGYGYTF.